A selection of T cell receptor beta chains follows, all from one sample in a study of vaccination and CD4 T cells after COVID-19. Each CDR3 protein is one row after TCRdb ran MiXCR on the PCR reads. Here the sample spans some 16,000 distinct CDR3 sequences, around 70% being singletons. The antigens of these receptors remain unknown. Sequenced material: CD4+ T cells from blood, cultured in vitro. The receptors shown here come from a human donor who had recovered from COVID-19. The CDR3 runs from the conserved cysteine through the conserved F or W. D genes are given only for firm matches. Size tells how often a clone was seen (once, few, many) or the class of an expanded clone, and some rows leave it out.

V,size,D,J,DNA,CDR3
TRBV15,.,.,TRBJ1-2,TGTGCCGCCAGCAGAGATCTAGAAATTAGCGGGGCGAGGGTAGACTACACCTTC,CAASRDLEISGARVDYTF
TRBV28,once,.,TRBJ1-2,TGTGCCACCTATACCCTCGGTGGCTACACCTTC,CATYTLGGYTF
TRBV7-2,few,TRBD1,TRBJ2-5,TGTGCCAGCACGACGACAGGGGTCGAGACCCAGTACTTC,CASTTTGVETQYF
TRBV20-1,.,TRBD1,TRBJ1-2,TGCAGTGCCAACCACCCTCCGGGACAGGGAGGCTATGGCTACACCTTC,CSANHPPGQGGYGYTF
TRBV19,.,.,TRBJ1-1,TGTGCCAGTAGTATTGGGAGGGGAGGGACTGGAGCTTTCTTT,CASSIGRGGTGAFF
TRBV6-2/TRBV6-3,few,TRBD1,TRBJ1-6,TGTGCCAGCAGCTCAATGACCGGGACAGGGGACTCACCCCTCCACTTT,CASSSMTGTGDSPLHF
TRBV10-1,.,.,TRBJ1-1,TGCGCCAGCAGTGAGTCAGGGAACACTGAAGCTTTCTTT,CASSESGNTEAFF
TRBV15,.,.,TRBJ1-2,TGTGCCACCAGCAGAGGGGGAGACAGGATCCGGGATGGCTACACCTTC,CATSRGGDRIRDGYTF
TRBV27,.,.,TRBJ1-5,TGTGCCAGCAGTTTATGGGGGGATGATCAGCCCCAGCATTTT,CASSLWGDDQPQHF
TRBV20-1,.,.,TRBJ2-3,TGCAGTGCCCAGACCCCGCCAGATACGCAGTATTTT,CSAQTPPDTQYF
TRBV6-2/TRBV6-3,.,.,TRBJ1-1,TGTGCCAGCAGGGGGAATGAAGCTTTCTTT,CASRGNEAFF